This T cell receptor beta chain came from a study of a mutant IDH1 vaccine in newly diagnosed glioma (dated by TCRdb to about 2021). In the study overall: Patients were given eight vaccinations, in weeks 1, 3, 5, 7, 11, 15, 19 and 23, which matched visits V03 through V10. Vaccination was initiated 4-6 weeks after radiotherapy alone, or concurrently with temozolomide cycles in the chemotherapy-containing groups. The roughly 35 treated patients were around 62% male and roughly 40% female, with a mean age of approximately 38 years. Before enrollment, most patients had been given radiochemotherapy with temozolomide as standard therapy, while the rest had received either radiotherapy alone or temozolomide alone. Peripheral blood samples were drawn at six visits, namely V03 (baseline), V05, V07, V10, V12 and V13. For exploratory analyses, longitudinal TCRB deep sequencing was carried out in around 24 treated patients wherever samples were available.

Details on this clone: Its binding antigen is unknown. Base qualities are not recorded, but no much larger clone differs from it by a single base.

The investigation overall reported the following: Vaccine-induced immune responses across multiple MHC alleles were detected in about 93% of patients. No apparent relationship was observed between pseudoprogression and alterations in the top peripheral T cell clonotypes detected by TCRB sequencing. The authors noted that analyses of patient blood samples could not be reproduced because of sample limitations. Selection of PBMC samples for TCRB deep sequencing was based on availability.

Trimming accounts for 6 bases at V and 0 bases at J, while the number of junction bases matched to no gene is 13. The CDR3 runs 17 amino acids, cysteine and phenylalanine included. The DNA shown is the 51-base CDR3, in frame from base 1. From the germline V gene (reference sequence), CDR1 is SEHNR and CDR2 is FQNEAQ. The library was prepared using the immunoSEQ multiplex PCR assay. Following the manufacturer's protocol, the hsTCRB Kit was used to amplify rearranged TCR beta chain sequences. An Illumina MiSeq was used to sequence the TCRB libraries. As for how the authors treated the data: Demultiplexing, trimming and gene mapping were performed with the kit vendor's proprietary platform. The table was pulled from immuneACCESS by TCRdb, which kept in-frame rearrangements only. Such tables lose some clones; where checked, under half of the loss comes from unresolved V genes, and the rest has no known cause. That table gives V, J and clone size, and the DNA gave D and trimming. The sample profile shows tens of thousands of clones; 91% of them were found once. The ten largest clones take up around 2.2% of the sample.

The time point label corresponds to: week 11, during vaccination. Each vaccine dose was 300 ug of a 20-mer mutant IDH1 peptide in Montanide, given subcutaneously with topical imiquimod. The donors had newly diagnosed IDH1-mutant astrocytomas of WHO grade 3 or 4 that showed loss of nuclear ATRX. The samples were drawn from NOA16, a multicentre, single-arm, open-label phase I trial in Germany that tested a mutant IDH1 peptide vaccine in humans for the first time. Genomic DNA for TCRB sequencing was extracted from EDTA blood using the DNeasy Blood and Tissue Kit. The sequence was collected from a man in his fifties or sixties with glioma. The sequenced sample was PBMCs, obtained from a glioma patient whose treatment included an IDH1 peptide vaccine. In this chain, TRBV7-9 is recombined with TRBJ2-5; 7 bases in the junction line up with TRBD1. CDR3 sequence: CASRSTPGQRYQETQYF. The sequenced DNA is TGTGCCAGCAGAAGTACTCCGGGACAGAGGTACCAAGAGACCCAGTACTTC.